One and the same sample provided the 15 T cell receptor beta chains below, sequenced in a study of blood T cells in healthy people across ages. The second PCR ran roughly 6 to 11 cycles with a sample-barcoded 5' primer and J-beta primers. TCRdb processed the 5' RACE reads anew with MiXCR; each CDR3 protein has one entry. The data contain fewer than 2 million distinct CDR3 sequences, approximately 40% of them singletons. Material: blood. Every receptor here comes from a human donor in good health.

This clonotype was seen more than once but under ten times. The chain has TRBV20-1 and TRBJ1-2, with D tentatively TRBD1 (6 bases). The CDR3 contains 17 residues. Germline values: CDR1 DFQATT, CDR2 SNEGSKA (reference sequence). Deletions cut 0 bases from V and 8 bases from J, with 25 bases between. The CDR3 protein is CSARDGGPIFVSRGYTF. In DNA, the CDR3 is TGCAGTGCTAGAGACGGGGGCCCTATATTCGTGTCGAGAGGCTACACCTTC.

The chain couples TRBV7-9 to TRBJ1-1, with D possibly matching TRBD1 (6 bases). There are 17 residues in the CDR3. The ends were cut back, 6 bases at V and 1 base at J, with 21 bases in the middle. CDR1 SEHNR and CDR2 FQNEAQ come from the germline V gene (reference sequence). CDR3 protein: CASSTGISGHKNTEAFF. The CDR3 coding sequence is TGTGCCAGCAGTACGGGGATTTCGGGACACAAGAACACTGAAGCTTTCTTT.

This chain connects TRBV20-1 to TRBJ2-7, with D maybe TRBD2 (7 bases). V lost 0 bases, J lost 3 bases, and 15 bases lay in between. This CDR3 is built from 15 residues. Germline V CDR1 and CDR2: DFQATT, SNEGSKA (reference sequence). The CDR3 sequence is CSARDGRGHHYEQYF. DNA for the CDR3: TGCAGTGCTAGAGATGGGAGGGGACATCACTACGAGCAGTACTTC.

This clonotype was found a few times. At one boundary the junction diverges from the germline segment, which might be a read error. The rearrangement links TRBV29-1 to TRBJ1-4, with D perhaps TRBD1 (5 bases). This CDR3 has 14 amino acids. Germline V gives CDR1 SQVTM, CDR2 ANQGSEA. This chain's CDR3 is CSVAAGQANEKRFF. CDR3 DNA: TGCAGCGTTGCCGCAGGACAAGCTAATGAAAAACGGTTTTTT.

The chain employs TRBV13 and TRBJ2-7; 12 bases match TRBD2. V was clipped by 5 bases and J by 4 bases; unmatched bases: 9. CDR1 and CDR2 from the germline V gene are PRHDT and FYEKMQ (reference sequence). This CDR3 has 16 residues. CDR3: CASSPLAGGPSYEQYF. CDR3 bases: TGTGCCAGCAGCCCTCTAGCGGGGGGGCCCTCGTACGAGCAGTACTTC.

The sample holds one count of this clonotype. The V and J genes are TRBV24-1 and TRBJ2-3; 16 nucleotides match TRBD2. The CDR3 loop spans 17 amino acids. Germline V gives CDR1 KGHDR, CDR2 SFDVKD. J lost 5 bases, V lost 3 bases, and 4 bases had no gene match. The CDR3 loop is CATSDGTSGGAKDTQYF. CDR3 sequence (DNA): TGTGCCACCAGTGATGGGACTAGCGGGGGGGCCAAAGATACGCAGTATTTT.

The CDR3 sequence: CASSVDEGLNQPQHF. The CDR3 DNA is TGTGCCAGCAGCGTAGATGAGGGGCTCAATCAGCCCCAGCATTTT. This sequence joins TRBV9 and TRBJ1-5; possible D gene TRBD1, 5 bases. CDR3 length equals 15 residues. Germline V gene sequence: CDR1 SGDLS, CDR2 YYNGEE. V was shortened by 0 bases and J by 3 bases, with 10 bases between the two germline ends.

This clonotype was counted a few times. The V gene is TRBV28, the J gene TRBJ1-2; no firm D call. Germline lookup yields CDR1 MDHEN and CDR2 SYDVKM. The CDR3 contains 13 residues. The V gene lost 1 base and the J gene lost 8 bases, with 11 bases spanning the gap. The CDR3 reads CASSLLMSAGYTF. CDR3 bases: TGTGCCAGCAGTTTATTGATGAGCGCCGGCTACACCTTC.

The chain uses TRBV5-8 and TRBJ2-7; D is uncertain. The CDR3 totals 14 residues. Germline CDR1 reads SGHTS; CDR2 reads YDEGEE. With 1 base removed from V and 3 bases from J, the gap between germline ends came to 11 bases. The CDR3 protein is CASSLIKEFYEQYF. Here the CDR3 DNA reads TGTGCCAGCAGCTTGATTAAGGAGTTCTACGAGCAGTACTTC.

The chain carries TRBV9 and TRBJ1-2, with a possible D match to TRBD1 (5 bases). The germline V gene encodes CDR1 SGDLS and CDR2 YYNGEE. The CDR3 sequence is 12 residues long. The ends were cut back, 4 bases at V and 6 bases at J, with 10 bases in the middle. CDR3 amino acids: CASSKQEDGYTF. CDR3 coding DNA: TGTGCCAGCAGCAAACAGGAGGATGGCTACACCTTC.

J is TRBJ2-7 and V is TRBV28; 9 nucleotides align to TRBD2. V trimming: 4 bases; J trimming: 4 bases; junction bases outside the gene matches: 11. The germline V gene encodes CDR1 MDHEN and CDR2 SYDVKM. The CDR3 length is 16 residues. CDR3 in DNA: TGTGCCAGCAGTTCGATAGGGGTGACTAGCGGATACGAGCAGTACTTC. Translating it yields CASSSIGVTSGYEQYF.

This chain joins TRBV24-1 and TRBJ2-3, with D maybe TRBD2 (7 bases). This CDR3 is 15 amino acids long. The germline V gene has CDR1 KGHDR and CDR2 SFDVKD. The V and J ends lost 4 bases and 6 bases respectively, with 16 bases between them. CDR3: CATSDPPGEGDTQYF. CDR3 nucleotide sequence: TGTGCCACCAGTGACCCCCCAGGGGAGGGGGATACGCAGTATTTT.

Here the CDR3 DNA reads TGTGCCAGCTCATCTCCGGGAGTGACGTACCAAGAGACCCAGTACTTC. Its protein is CASSSPGVTYQETQYF. V is TRBV18 and J is TRBJ2-5; TRBD2 might be the D (6 bases). The V gene lost 5 bases and the J gene lost 0 bases, with 16 bases spanning the gap. CDR1 and CDR2 (germline): KGHSH, LQKENI. The CDR3 extends over 16 amino acids.

The chain employs TRBV12-3 or TRBV12-4 and TRBJ2-1, with TRBD1 matching over 11 bases. Germline trimming cut 5 bases from V and 10 bases from J; bases unmatched to any gene: 7. The length of the CDR3 is 14 residues. The CDR3 region has the DNA TGTGCCAGCAGTAGGACAGGGGGCTATCGCGAGCAGTTCTTC. This translates into CASSRTGGYREQFF.

The rearrangement links TRBV14 to TRBJ1-1, with unresolved D. Trimming pared 4 bases from V and 3 bases from J, leaving 9 bases between. The CDR3 is made up of 13 amino acids. CDR1 and CDR2 (germline): SGHDN, FVKESK. The CDR3 bases are TGTGCCAGCAGCCCCCTCCAGCACACTGAAGCTTTCTTT. Amino acid sequence: CASSPLQHTEAFF.